This T cell receptor (beta chain) was recovered during a study of radiation and T cells in renal cell carcinoma. Study conclusions and caveats: Pretreatment tumor biopsies were lacking, so baseline clonotypes are unknown.

Generated by immunoSEQ multiplex PCR, the TCRdb table keeps only in-frame clones and is missing some. The table lists about 130,000 clones, about 88% of them singletons. Note on this clone: The antigen is unknown.

Time point given: blood 2 weeks post-SBRT. Stated treatment: 15 Gy SBRT to primary tumor, nephrectomy 4 weeks later. Clear cell pathology was present in this patient's renal cell carcinoma. V lost 7 bases and J lost 8, with 15 bases in between. The CDR3 runs to 13 residues. CDR1 is LNHDA and CDR2 is SQIVND in the germline V gene (reference sequence). Sample: blood, taken from a patient whose treatment included radiotherapy and nephrectomy. This clonotype originated in an older woman with renal cell carcinoma. The chain joins TRBV19 to TRBJ1-5, with D maybe TRBD1 (6 bases). The CDR3 region has the DNA TGTGCCAGTACCGGACAGAGCCGCGAGCCCCAGCATTTT. Protein product: CASTGQSREPQHF.